This entry lists 20 T cell receptor beta chains sequenced from one sample in a study of T-cell reconstitution after alpha-beta-depleted transplantation in children. Unique molecular identifiers were incorporated into the prepared TCRbeta library. TCRdb analysed the PCR reads with MiXCR anew, one entry per CDR3 protein. The sample has about 610,000 distinct CDR3 sequences, over 9.5% seen once. This sample comprised PBMCs from the stem cell graft donor, obtained from the stem cell graft. The receptors stem from a human donor who donated a stem cell graft to a child with acute myeloid leukemia.

This clonotype has ten or more counts. This CDR3 is CASSLASGQGFGEQFF. The CDR3 coding sequence is TGCGCCAGCAGCTTGGCCTCGGGACAGGGGTTCGGGGAGCAGTTCTTC. The rearrangement uses TRBV5-1 and TRBJ2-1; TRBD1 agrees at 10 bases. V trimming: 0 bases; J trimming: 10 bases; junction bases outside the gene matches: 10. From germline, CDR1 is SGHRS and CDR2 YFSETQ. CDR3 size: 16 residues.

The chain joins TRBV5-1 to TRBJ2-7; TRBD2 aligns across 9 bases. CDR1 is SGHRS and CDR2 is YFSETQ in the germline V gene. The CDR3 runs to 15 residues. V was pared by 2 bases and J by 3 bases, with 6 bases of the junction left unmatched. The chain's CDR3 is CASSFRGRADYEQYF. The CDR3 bases are TGCGCCAGCAGCTTTCGCGGGAGGGCTGACTACGAGCAGTACTTC. The full variable domain, its missing parts supplied by reference TRBV5-1 and TRBJ2-7, is KAGVTQTPRYLIKTRGQQVTLSCSPISGHRSVSWYQQTPGQGLQFLFEYFSETQRNKGNFPGRFSGRQFSNSRSEMNVSTLELGDSALYLCASSFRGRADYEQYFGPGTRLTVT.

V and J are TRBV15 and TRBJ2-3, with 7 bases that match TRBD2. Germline V gene data show CDR1 as LNHNV and CDR2 as YYDKDF (reference sequence). V lost 7 bases, J lost 3 bases, and 10 bases stayed unmatched. The CDR3 sequence is 15 residues long. The CDR3 region is CATKTSLGGTDTQYF. CDR3 in DNA: TGTGCCACCAAGACTAGCCTCGGGGGTACAGATACGCAGTATTTT. The full variable domain, completed using reference TRBV15 and TRBJ2-3, is DAMVIQNPRYQVTQFGKPVTLSCSQTLNHNVMYWYQQKSSQAPKLLFHYYDKDFNNEADTPDNFQSRRPNTSFCFLDIRSPGLGDTAMYLCATKTSLGGTDTQYFGPGTRLTVL.

The rearrangement uses TRBV7-9 and TRBJ2-3; tentative D call: TRBD2 (6 bases). The V and J ends lost 8 bases and 6 bases respectively, with 21 bases between them. Germline CDR1 reads SEHNR; CDR2 reads FQNEAQ (reference sequence). The CDR3 loop spans 15 amino acids. The CDR3 DNA reads TGTGCCAGCCTCCCCGGAGGAGGGGATCAGGATACGCAGTATTTT. It translates to CASLPGGGDQDTQYF.

This clonotype was counted between two and nine times. The chain has TRBV5-1 and TRBJ2-1; maybe TRBD1 (6 bases). The germline CDR1 and CDR2 sequences are SGHRS and YFSETQ. The CDR3 extends over 15 amino acids. V was cut by 3 bases and J by 8 bases, with 18 bases left in between. This chain's CDR3 is CASSWNGQSGYEQFF. CDR3 coding DNA: TGCGCCAGCAGCTGGAATGGACAGTCCGGATATGAGCAGTTCTTC. Based on the CDR3 plus reference TRBV5-1 and TRBJ2-1, the full variable domain is KAGVTQTPRYLIKTRGQQVTLSCSPISGHRSVSWYQQTPGQGLQFLFEYFSETQRNKGNFPGRFSGRQFSNSRSEMNVSTLELGDSALYLCASSWNGQSGYEQFFGPGTRLTVL.

V is TRBV11-2 and J is TRBJ2-5; D not certain. This CDR3 is built from 16 residues. Trimming shortened V by 5 bases and J by 9 bases, and 25 bases separated the two germline ends. The germline gives CDR1 SGHAT, CDR2 FQNNGV. The chain's CDR3 is CASSLMTGPTTKAQYF. As DNA, the CDR3 is TGTGCCAGCAGCCTTATGACCGGACCCACGACCAAGGCCCAGTACTTC.

The CDR3 loop reads CASSLLAPNEQFF. The CDR3 DNA reads TGTGCCAGCAGTTTGCTAGCGCCCAATGAGCAGTTCTTC. This chain connects TRBV28 to TRBJ2-1; TRBD2 is a possible D gene (6 bases). V dropped 3 bases and J dropped 6 bases, with 9 bases sitting between them. Germline CDR1 is MDHEN and CDR2 is SYDVKM. This CDR3 has 13 residues.

This clonotype was detected ten times or more. This chain uses TRBV5-1 with TRBJ2-3; TRBD1 matches 10 bases. Losses at the gene ends were 0 bases for V and 7 bases for J; bases not matched to a gene: 2. The CDR3 has 14 amino acids. Germline loops: CDR1 SGHRS, CDR2 YFSETQ. This CDR3 reads CASSLGQGANTQYF. CDR3 in DNA: TGCGCCAGCAGCTTGGGACAGGGGGCGAATACGCAGTATTTT. Based on the CDR3 plus reference TRBV5-1 and TRBJ2-3, the full variable domain is KAGVTQTPRYLIKTRGQQVTLSCSPISGHRSVSWYQQTPGQGLQFLFEYFSETQRNKGNFPGRFSGRQFSNSRSEMNVSTLELGDSALYLCASSLGQGANTQYFGPGTRLTVL.

The sample holds many counts of this clonotype. The V call is TRBV24-1, the J call TRBJ2-7; 8 bases agree with TRBD1. This CDR3 has 13 amino acids. V was clipped by 4 bases and J by 6 bases; unmatched bases: 4. Germline V gene data show CDR1 as KGHDR and CDR2 as SFDVKD. CDR3 amino acids: CATSDPDRGEQYF. Written as DNA, the CDR3 is TGTGCCACCAGTGACCCCGACAGGGGCGAGCAGTACTTC.

In this sample, this clonotype turned up many times. This chain joins TRBV7-2 and TRBJ2-1; possibly TRBD1 for D (5 bases). Germline lookup yields CDR1 SGHTA and CDR2 FQGNSA. V gave up 1 base and J gave up 5 bases, with 12 bases separating them. The CDR3 runs 15 residues. CDR3 coding DNA: TGTGCCAGCAGCTTAGTCCTGTTGACAGACAATGAGCAGTTCTTC. Amino acids: CASSLVLLTDNEQFF.

The chain is built from TRBV7-6 and TRBJ2-3; 8 bases line up with TRBD2. Losses at the gene ends were 1 base for V and 5 bases for J; bases not matched to a gene: 17. Germline CDR1 is SGHVS and CDR2 is FNYEAQ. The CDR3 consists of 19 residues. DNA of the CDR3: TGTGCCAGCAGCTTAGAAGGCCCGCGACTAGCGCCTAGGGGAGATACGCAGTATTTT. It translates to CASSLEGPRLAPRGDTQYF.

This clonotype was seen more than once but under ten times. The V gene is TRBV20-1, the J gene TRBJ1-1; 7 nucleotides align to TRBD1. The V and J ends lost 3 bases and 2 bases, in that order; junction bases with no gene match: 6. There are 14 residues in the CDR3. The germline V gene encodes CDR1 DFQATT and CDR2 SNEGSKA (reference sequence). The DNA for the CDR3 is TGCAGTGCTAGGCCCGGGACAGATAACACTGAAGCTTTCTTT. Its protein is CSARPGTDNTEAFF.

V usage is TRBV18 and J usage is TRBJ1-5, with TRBD1 matching over 11 bases. The CDR3 is made up of 16 amino acids. After removal of 6 bases from V and 6 bases from J, the junction contained 10 bases not matched to a gene. Germline-derived CDR1 and CDR2 are KGHSH and LQKENI. The CDR3 nucleotides are TGTGCCAGCTCCCGTGACGGACAGGGGGCAGGTCAGCCCCAGCATTTT. Protein sequence: CASSRDGQGAGQPQHF.

There are a few counts of this clonotype. This rearrangement joins TRBV6-1 to TRBJ2-6; TRBD1 matches at 7 bases. Losses at the gene ends were 10 bases for V and 0 bases for J; bases not matched to a gene: 9. There are 16 residues in the CDR3. Germline values: CDR1 MNHNS, CDR2 SASEGT. Here the CDR3 reads CATWTGLHSGANVLTF. As DNA, the CDR3 is TGTGCCACCTGGACAGGCCTCCACTCTGGGGCCAACGTCCTGACTTTC.

This clonotype was observed many times. The chain employs TRBV29-1 and TRBJ2-5; D assignment may be TRBD1 or TRBD2 (5 bases each). V lost 4 bases, J lost 7 bases, and 10 bases lay in between. Germline CDR1 is SQVTM and CDR2 is ANQGSEA. This CDR3 contains 11 residues. CDR3 in amino acids: CSVASGGTQYF. CDR3 bases: TGCAGCGTTGCCAGTGGGGGGACCCAGTACTTC.

This chain joins TRBV7-8 and TRBJ2-1; D perhaps matches TRBD2 (6 bases). This CDR3 spans 15 amino acids. CDR1 is SGHVS and CDR2 is FQNEAQ in the germline V gene. Trimming removed 1 base from V and 4 bases from J, with 11 bases in between. CDR3 in DNA: TGTGCCAGCAGCTTAGTCGGGGGAGAATACAATGAGCAGTTCTTC. Translation gives CASSLVGGEYNEQFF.

This clonotype was seen more than once but under ten times. This chain joins TRBV20-1 and TRBJ2-1; 8 bases fit TRBD2. Germline V lookup: CDR1 DFQATT, CDR2 SNEGSKA (reference sequence). This CDR3 region has 14 residues. J lost 8 bases, V lost 7 bases, and 13 bases had no gene match. The CDR3 DNA follows: TGCAGTGGGCTTAGGACTAGCAGATCCTATGAGCAGTTCTTC. This translates into CSGLRTSRSYEQFF.

The chain has TRBV15 and TRBJ2-1, with a possible D match to TRBD2 (5 bases). V was trimmed by 0 bases and J by 9 bases, leaving 18 bases between them. CDR1 and CDR2 from the germline V gene are LNHNV and YYDKDF (reference sequence). This CDR3 is 16 amino acids long. For the CDR3, the DNA is TGTGCCACCAGCAGAGATCAAGGACGCGCGGGTGGTGAGCAGTTCTTC. It translates to CATSRDQGRAGGEQFF.

The chain combines TRBV28 with TRBJ1-2; TRBD1 might be the D (5 bases). The CDR3 totals 14 residues. Deletions cut 5 bases from V and 4 bases from J, with 14 bases between. CDR1 and CDR2 from the germline V gene are MDHEN and SYDVKM. CDR3 sequence: CASSQGRGTYGYTF. The CDR3 nucleotides are TGTGCCAGCAGTCAGGGACGGGGGACCTATGGCTACACCTTC.

This chain joins TRBV29-1 and TRBJ1-1; 7 bases are shared with TRBD1. Germline V lookup: CDR1 SQVTM, CDR2 ANQGSEA. V was pared by 4 bases and J by 10 bases, with 9 bases of the junction left unmatched. This CDR3 is built from 12 residues. CDR3 protein: CSVGRGAERAFF. The DNA for the CDR3 is TGCAGCGTTGGCAGGGGGGCGGAGAGAGCTTTCTTT.